This T cell receptor (beta chain) was sequenced for a study of shared clonotypes between healthy human individuals. The table lists this clone with a few counts. Evenly divided among several immunoSEQ plates was the genomic DNA of each subset. In the source study's methods: Filtering of immunoSEQ junctional sequences could not match full-length read filtering. Measured with immunoSEQ multiplex PCR; TCRdb has only the in-frame clones, and not every one. V and J calls and clone size follow that table, whereas D and trimming were derived from the DNA. Of fewer than 550,000 clones listed, about 80% were seen once; the top ten hold roughly an eighth. V shed 4 bases, J shed 7 bases, and the junction held 10 bases outside the gene matches. CDR1 is GTSNPN and CDR2 is SVGIG in the germline V gene (reference sequence). The CDR3 consists of 14 residues. Every donor, a Caucasian adult, lived in Nashville, Tennessee.

The origin of this receptor is a woman aged 40 to 49 in good health. Some clones in this sample may be carry-over from other donors' samples. The sequencing sample was made of PBMCs. This rearrangement joins TRBV30 to TRBJ1-5, with TRBD1 identical over 7 bases. The CDR3 nucleotides read TGTGCCTGGACCAGCGACAGGGTGGGCCAGCCCCAGCATTTT. Translating it yields CAWTSDRVGQPQHF.